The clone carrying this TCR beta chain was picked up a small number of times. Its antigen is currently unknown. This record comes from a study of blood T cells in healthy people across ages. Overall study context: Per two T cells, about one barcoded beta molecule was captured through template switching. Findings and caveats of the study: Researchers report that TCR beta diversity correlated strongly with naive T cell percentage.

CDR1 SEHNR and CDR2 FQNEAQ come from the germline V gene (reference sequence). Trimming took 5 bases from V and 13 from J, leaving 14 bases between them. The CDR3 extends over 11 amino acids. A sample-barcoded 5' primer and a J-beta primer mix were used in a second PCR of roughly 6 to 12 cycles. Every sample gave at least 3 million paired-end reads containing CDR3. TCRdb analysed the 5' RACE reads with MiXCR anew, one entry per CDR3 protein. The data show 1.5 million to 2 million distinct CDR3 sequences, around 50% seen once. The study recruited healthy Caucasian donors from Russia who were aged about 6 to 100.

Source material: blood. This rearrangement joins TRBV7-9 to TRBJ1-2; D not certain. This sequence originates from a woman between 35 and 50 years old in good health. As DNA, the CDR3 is TGTGCCAGCAGCGCTGTGGACCTTACCACCTTC. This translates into CASSAVDLTTF.